The 13 T cell receptor beta chains below all came from one sample that was sequenced in a study of neoadjuvant anti-PD-1 for oral cavity cancer. Time point described: after neoadjuvant nivolumab, at surgical resection. Libraries were prepared by immunoSEQ multiplex PCR; TCRdb keeps only in-frame clonotypes and omits some of them. The sample holds about 23,000 clones, more than 40% seen once. Sequencing used tumor tissue, obtained after nivolumab (anti-PD-1) treatment. Receptors originate from a person between 35 and 79 years old with oral cavity squamous cell carcinoma.

This clone was observed a handful of times. This chain links TRBV7-9 with TRBJ1-3, with D unresolved. The CDR3 contains 15 residues. Germline CDR1 SEHNR, CDR2 FQNEAQ (reference sequence). Trimming took 1 base from V and 2 from J, leaving 9 bases between them. This chain's CDR3 is CASSLGEGTGNTIYF. CDR3 nucleotides: TGTGCCAGCAGCTTAGGGGAGGGAACTGGAAACACCATATATTTT.

The chain couples TRBV5-4 to TRBJ2-7; possibly TRBD1 or TRBD2 for D (6 bases each). The CDR3 is 14 residues long. V gave up 0 bases and J gave up 0 bases, with 7 bases separating them. CDR1 and CDR2 from the germline V gene are SGHNT and YYREEE (reference sequence). The CDR3 loop reads CASSLAGASYEQYF. Here the CDR3 DNA reads TGTGCCAGCAGCTTGGCGGGGGCCTCCTACGAGCAGTACTTC. The entire variable domain, with the rest obtained from reference TRBV5-4 and TRBJ2-7, is as follows: ETGVTQSPTHLIKTRGQQVTLRCSSQSGHNTVSWYQQALGQGPQFIFQYYREEENGRGNFPPRFSGLQFPNYSSELNVNALELDDSALYLCASSLAGASYEQYFGPGTRLTVT.

V gene TRBV28 combines with J gene TRBJ1-1; maybe TRBD1 (5 bases). This CDR3 is 12 amino acids long. Trimming stripped 5 bases from V and 6 bases from J, with 10 bases between. Germline assignment: CDR1 MDHEN and CDR2 SYDVKM. CDR3 region: CASSPGFPEAFF. The CDR3 DNA sequence: TGTGCCAGCAGTCCAGGGTTCCCTGAAGCTTTCTTT.

This clone was seen more than once but under ten times. This chain joins TRBV4-3 and TRBJ1-1, with D unclear. This CDR3 comprises 12 residues. Per germline, CDR1 LGHNA and CDR2 YSLEER. The ends were cut back, 1 base at V and 7 bases at J, with 7 bases in the middle. CDR3 in amino acids: CASSQGRSEAFF. The CDR3 DNA reads as TGCGCCAGCAGCCAAGGACGGAGTGAAGCTTTCTTT.

This clone was counted many times. The chain links TRBV5-1 to TRBJ1-1; D is unclear. V lost 0 bases to trimming and J lost 0 bases, with 9 bases between them. This CDR3 contains 15 residues. Germline values: CDR1 SGHRS, CDR2 YFSETQ. CDR3 sequence reads: CASSLGARMNTEAFF. The CDR3 DNA sequence: TGCGCCAGCAGCTTGGGGGCCAGGATGAACACTGAAGCTTTCTTT.

This chain joins TRBV5-4 and TRBJ1-2, with 7 bases fitting TRBD1. Trimming at V came to 1 base and at J to 8 bases, leaving 5 bases not matched to a gene. The CDR3 is 13 amino acids. Germline V gene data show CDR1 as SGHNT and CDR2 as YYREEE (reference sequence). CDR3 region: CASSLRTGWGYTF. Written as DNA, the CDR3 is TGTGCCAGCAGCTTGAGGACAGGCTGGGGCTACACCTTC.

This sequence joins TRBV7-9 and TRBJ1-4; 7 bases line up with TRBD1. The CDR3 has 14 amino acids. Germline-derived CDR1 and CDR2 are SEHNR and FQNEAQ (reference sequence). V dropped 5 bases and J dropped 6; count of bases not matched to a gene: 6. This CDR3 is CASSQTGPYEKLFF. The CDR3 region has the DNA TGTGCCAGCAGCCAGACAGGGCCCTATGAAAAACTGTTTTTT.

This clone has more than one count but fewer than ten. This rearrangement joins TRBV19 to TRBJ1-1; D possibly corresponds to TRBD1 (6 bases). The CDR3 is 15 amino acids. V dropped 1 base and J dropped 0 bases, with 9 bases sitting between them. CDR1 LNHDA and CDR2 SQIVND come from the germline V gene (reference sequence). CDR3 sequence reads: CASSIGTVMNTEAFF. The DNA for the CDR3 is TGTGCCAGTAGTATAGGGACAGTAATGAACACTGAAGCTTTCTTT. The full variable domain, its missing parts supplied by reference TRBV19 and TRBJ1-1, is DGGITQSPKYLFRKEGQNVTLSCEQNLNHDAMYWYRQDPGQGLRLIYYSQIVNDFQKGDIAEGYSVSREKKESFPLTVTSAQKNPTAFYLCASSIGTVMNTEAFFGQGTRLTVV.

The chain is built from TRBV10-3 and TRBJ1-2; no firm D call. V gave up 3 bases and J gave up 4 bases, with 15 bases separating them. The length of the CDR3 is 15 residues. Germline V CDR1 and CDR2: ENHRY, SYGVKD. CDR3 DNA: TGTGCCATCAGTGAACGGGGAGAACTCGGCTATGGCTACACCTTC. It encodes CAISERGELGYGYTF.

V is TRBV28 and J is TRBJ2-6, with 7 bases lining up with TRBD2. The V and J ends lost 1 base and 0 bases, in that order; junction bases with no gene match: 6. From germline, CDR1 is MDHEN and CDR2 SYDVKM. The CDR3 is 18 amino acids. The CDR3 DNA sequence: TGTGCCAGCAGTTTATCTGGCGGGGGTGCCTCTGGGGCCAACGTCCTGACTTTC. Protein: CASSLSGGGASGANVLTF.

The genes are TRBV4-3 and TRBJ1-6; perhaps TRBD1 as D (6 bases). The CDR3 totals 19 residues. The V and J ends lost 0 bases and 2 bases respectively, with 17 bases between them. Germline loops: CDR1 LGHNA, CDR2 YSLEER. The CDR3 DNA is TGCGCCAGCAGCCAAGATGGGTCGCGAGGGGGGACCTATAATTCACCCCTCCACTTT. As protein: CASSQDGSRGGTYNSPLHF.

This clone was seen many times. The CDR3 DNA sequence: TGTGCCAGCAGTGGACAGGAGAACACTGAAGCTTTCTTT. This sequence encodes CASSGQENTEAFF. The chain is built from TRBV6-6 and TRBJ1-1; 7 nucleotides agree with TRBD1. After removal of 5 bases from V and 1 base from J, the junction contained 1 base not matched to a gene. This CDR3 region has 13 residues. CDR1 and CDR2 from the germline V gene are MNHNY and SVGAGI (reference sequence).

The rearrangement joins TRBV2 to TRBJ2-3; the D is unclear. The CDR3 extends over 12 amino acids. Germline V lookup: CDR1 SNHLY, CDR2 FYNNEI. Trimming took 5 bases from V and 4 from J, leaving 7 bases between them. CDR3 coding DNA: TGTGCCAGCAGTAGCCTGGCAGATACGCAGTATTTT. Residues: CASSSLADTQYF.